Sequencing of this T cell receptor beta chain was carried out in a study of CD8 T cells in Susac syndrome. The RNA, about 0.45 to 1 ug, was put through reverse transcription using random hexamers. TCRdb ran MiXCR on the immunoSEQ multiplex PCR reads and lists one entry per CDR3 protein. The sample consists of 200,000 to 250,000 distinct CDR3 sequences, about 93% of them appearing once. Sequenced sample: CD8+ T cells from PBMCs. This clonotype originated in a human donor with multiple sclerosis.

CDR3 nucleotide sequence: TGTGCCAGTAGTACCGCCTATGGGTCCCGGGGGGAGCAGTACTTC. Its translation: CASSTAYGSRGEQYF. The chain is built from TRBV19 and TRBJ2-7; possibly TRBD2 for D (6 bases). Germline V gene lookup returns CDR1 LNHDA and CDR2 SQIVND (reference sequence). This CDR3 region has 15 residues. V gave up 4 bases and J gave up 7 bases, with 20 bases separating them.